Shown below are 24 T cell receptor beta chains from a single sample sequenced in a study of shared clonotypes between healthy human individuals. Here immunoSEQ multiplex PCR was the method, and the copy in TCRdb shows in-frame clones only, minus some. Among 2 million to 2.5 million clones listed, 95% were seen once. Sequenced input: naive CD4+ T cells sorted from blood. As to subset: CD45RA+ positively selected. Receptors were obtained from a man younger than 35 in good health.

The chain uses TRBV4-3 and TRBJ2-3, with D possibly being TRBD1 or TRBD2 (5 bases each). Germline CDR1 is LGHNA and CDR2 is YSLEER. V lost 3 bases, J lost 4 bases, and 14 bases lay in between. This CDR3 is 15 amino acids long. The DNA of the CDR3 is TGCGCCAGCAGCCAGACGGGACGGGGCCCAGATACGCAGTATTTT. Translation: CASSQTGRGPDTQYF.

The chain couples TRBV11-2 to TRBJ2-5; 10 bases are a match to TRBD2. The CDR3 is 15 amino acids. The J segment lost 4 bases and the V segment lost 5 bases, leaving 7 bases of the junction unmatched. In germline, CDR1 is SGHAT, CDR2 FQNNGV. CDR3 sequence reads: CASSQNSGGGETQYF. The CDR3 coding sequence is TGTGCCAGCAGCCAAAACAGCGGGGGGGGAGAGACCCAGTACTTC. Complete variable domain (other parts from reference TRBV11-2 and TRBJ2-5): EAGVAQSPRYKIIEKRQSVAFWCNPISGHATLYWYQQILGQGPKLLIQFQNNGVVDDSQLPKDRFSAERLKGVDSTLKIQPAKLEDSAVYLCASSQNSGGGETQYFGPGTRLLVL.

V usage is TRBV30 and J usage is TRBJ1-2; no reliable D call. Germline-derived CDR1 and CDR2 are GTSNPN and SVGIG (reference sequence). With 4 bases removed from V and 8 bases from J, the gap between germline ends came to 11 bases. This CDR3 has 11 residues. The CDR3 DNA follows: TGTGCCTGGAATAGGGTTGGGGGCTACACCTTC. Amino acids: CAWNRVGGYTF.

The V gene is TRBV27, the J gene TRBJ2-6; D could derive from TRBD1 or TRBD2 (5 bases each). Trimming removed 2 bases from V and 2 bases from J, with 7 bases in between. This CDR3 comprises 15 residues. CDR1 is MNHEY and CDR2 is SMNVEV in the germline V gene (reference sequence). CDR3 residues: CASSLGGAGANVLTF. Written as DNA, the CDR3 is TGTGCCAGCAGTTTAGGGGGAGCTGGGGCCAACGTCCTGACTTTC.

This chain joins TRBV4-1 and TRBJ2-5; 11 nucleotides align to TRBD1. Looked up from germline, CDR1 is MGHRA and CDR2 is YSYEKL. Germline trimming cut 0 bases from V and 5 bases from J; bases unmatched to any gene: 5. The length of the CDR3 is 16 residues. For the CDR3, the DNA is TGCGCCAGCAGCCAAGACCGGACAGGGGGCTGGGAGACCCAGTACTTC. Its protein is CASSQDRTGGWETQYF.

CDR3 bases: TGTGCCAGCAGTGTAGCACTCCTCAATGAGCAGTTCTTC. Encoded protein: CASSVALLNEQFF. The rearrangement links TRBV2 to TRBJ2-1, with D hard to call. The germline V gene encodes CDR1 SNHLY and CDR2 FYNNEI. This CDR3 is built from 13 residues. Trimming took off 4 bases at V and 6 bases at J, with 10 bases between the two ends.

The chain is built from TRBV6-6 and TRBJ1-1, with D perhaps TRBD1 (5 bases). The germline gives CDR1 MNHNY, CDR2 SVGAGI (reference sequence). CDR3 length: 15 residues. The V gene lost 0 bases and the J gene lost 1 base, with 9 bases spanning the gap. The CDR3: CASSYSQGKNTEAFF. CDR3 sequence (DNA): TGTGCCAGCAGTTACTCGCAGGGTAAGAACACTGAAGCTTTCTTT.

This sequence joins TRBV5-6 and TRBJ2-5, with 9 bases lining up with TRBD2. The CDR3 loop spans 14 amino acids. Germline V gene data show CDR1 as SGHDT and CDR2 as YYEEEE. V shed 5 bases and J 5 bases; nucleotides not matched to a gene: 7. CDR3 sequence (DNA): TGTGCCAGCAGACGGCGGGGGGGCTTGGAGACCCAGTACTTC. Residues: CASRRRGGLETQYF.

This rearrangement joins TRBV6-6 to TRBJ2-2; D remains unclear. V lost 2 bases and J lost 5, with 12 bases in between. Looked up from germline, CDR1 is MNHNY and CDR2 is SVGAGI (reference sequence). This CDR3 spans 15 amino acids. The DNA for the CDR3 is TGTGCCAGCAGTTACGGCCAGCTAGGAACCGGGGAGCTGTTTTTT. This translates into CASSYGQLGTGELFF.

This chain joins TRBV6-7 and TRBJ2-1; 8 nucleotides align to TRBD2. TRBV6-7 is annotated as an ORF whose role is uncertain. CDR3 length equals 17 residues. V lost 2 bases, J lost 3 bases, and 9 bases stayed unmatched. The CDR3 DNA reads TGTGCCAGCAGTTACCCACCACTAGCGGTTATCTACAATGAGCAGTTCTTC. Its protein is CASSYPPLAVIYNEQFF.

The J gene is TRBJ2-3, the V gene TRBV19; 12 bases are a match to TRBD2. The V segment lost 4 bases and the J segment 0 bases; nucleotides outside the gene matches: 2. Germline V gene sequence: CDR1 LNHDA, CDR2 SQIVND (reference sequence). The CDR3 spans 16 residues. The CDR3 DNA sequence: TGTGCCAGTAGTACGACTAGCGGGGGCAGCACAGATACGCAGTATTTT. This translates into CASSTTSGGSTDTQYF.

V usage is TRBV7-8 and J usage is TRBJ2-1; 7 nucleotides line up with TRBD1. The V gene's germline CDR1 is SGHVS and CDR2 FQNEAQ. This CDR3 has 14 residues. Unmatched junction bases numbered 2, after V lost 5 bases and J lost 1 base. CDR3 amino acids: CASSRTGSYNEQFF. The CDR3 nucleotides are TGTGCCAGCAGCCGGACAGGTTCCTACAATGAGCAGTTCTTC.

For the CDR3, the DNA is TGCGCCAGCAGCCGGACCCGACAGGGGCCGTATGAGACCCAGTACTTC. Translating it yields CASSRTRQGPYETQYF. The chain has TRBV5-1 and TRBJ2-5; the match to TRBD1 covers 8 bases. The V gene end was trimmed by 4 bases and the J gene end by 5 bases; junction bases not matched to a gene: 13. The CDR3 contains 16 residues. Per the germline V gene, CDR1 is SGHRS and CDR2 is YFSETQ. Full variable domain (rest looked up from reference TRBV5-1 and TRBJ2-5): KAGVTQTPRYLIKTRGQQVTLSCSPISGHRSVSWYQQTPGQGLQFLFEYFSETQRNKGNFPGRFSGRQFSNSRSEMNVSTLELGDSALYLCASSRTRQGPYETQYFGPGTRLLVL.

V gene TRBV6-1 combines with J gene TRBJ2-7; D gene ambiguous. This CDR3 is 13 amino acids long. V gave up 2 bases and J gave up 4 bases, with 9 bases separating them. CDR1 and CDR2 from the germline V gene are MNHNS and SASEGT. The CDR3 loop is CASSERARYEQYF. In DNA, the CDR3 is TGTGCCAGCAGTGAACGGGCAAGGTACGAGCAGTACTTC.

The chain has TRBV19 and TRBJ1-1; D not certain. The CDR3 is made up of 14 amino acids. Deletions cut 5 bases from V and 0 bases from J, with 10 bases between. The germline V gene encodes CDR1 LNHDA and CDR2 SQIVND (reference sequence). The CDR3 sequence is CASSYIGLNTEAFF. Here the CDR3 DNA reads TGTGCCAGTAGTTATATAGGACTGAACACTGAAGCTTTCTTT.

This clone has more than one count but fewer than ten. The chain carries TRBV2 and TRBJ1-2; 7 bases agree with TRBD1. Trimming at V came to 0 bases and at J to 0 bases, leaving 4 bases not matched to a gene. The CDR3 consists of 16 residues. Germline-derived CDR1 and CDR2 are SNHLY and FYNNEI. The CDR3 here is CASSEARDRANYGYTF. CDR3 sequence (DNA): TGTGCCAGCAGTGAAGCTCGGGACAGAGCTAACTATGGCTACACCTTC.

This clone was found a few times. The rearrangement uses TRBV19 and TRBJ1-5; D possibly corresponds to TRBD1 (5 bases). Germline CDR1 and CDR2: LNHDA and SQIVND (reference sequence). CDR3 length equals 14 residues. V was trimmed by 8 bases and J by 5 bases, leaving 16 bases between them. The CDR3 sequence: CASQRAGLYQPQHF. The DNA for the CDR3 is TGTGCCAGTCAACGAGCGGGACTCTATCAGCCCCAGCATTTT.

This clone was seen a handful of times. The chain combines TRBV5-6 with TRBJ2-7, with a possible D match to TRBD2 (6 bases). V dropped 4 bases and J dropped 1 base, with 18 bases sitting between them. This CDR3 has 16 amino acids. The germline V gene encodes CDR1 SGHDT and CDR2 YYEEEE. CDR3 nucleotide sequence: TGTGCCAGCAGCCTTAGGACTATACGGGAGTCCTACGAGCAGTACTTC. This sequence encodes CASSLRTIRESYEQYF.

The chain has TRBV5-1 and TRBJ1-4; D ambiguous. CDR1 and CDR2 (germline): SGHRS, YFSETQ. The length of the CDR3 is 15 residues. Trimming cost V 4 bases and J 4 bases, with 14 bases left between them. The CDR3 nucleotides are TGCGCCAGCAGCCCCTCCCGAGTGGATAATGAAAAACTGTTTTTT. Protein: CASSPSRVDNEKLFF.

This chain joins TRBV4-1 and TRBJ2-3; 8 nucleotides agree with TRBD2. Per the germline V gene, CDR1 is MGHRA and CDR2 is YSYEKL. V lost 0 bases to trimming and J lost 5 bases; unmatched junction nucleotides: 7. The CDR3 consists of 16 residues. The CDR3 sequence: CASSQDGGGLRDTQYF. The CDR3 DNA sequence: TGCGCCAGCAGCCAAGATGGCGGGGGGCTTAGAGATACGCAGTATTTT.

The chain is built from TRBV7-9 and TRBJ1-6, with TRBD1 identical over 7 bases. After removal of 6 bases from V and 4 bases from J, the junction contained 18 bases not matched to a gene. Germline CDR1 SEHNR, CDR2 FQNEAQ (reference sequence). The CDR3 runs to 19 residues. The CDR3 sequence is CASSSRSYDRAAYNSPLHF. The CDR3 region has the DNA TGTGCCAGCAGTTCCCGATCCTATGACAGGGCTGCTTATAATTCACCCCTCCACTTT.

The chain carries TRBV5-1 and TRBJ2-1; 11 nucleotides match TRBD2. V lost 0 bases and J lost 9; bases outside the gene matches: 5. The CDR3 sequence is 15 residues long. Germline values: CDR1 SGHRS, CDR2 YFSETQ. The CDR3 protein is CASSLALAGVTEQFF. The CDR3 coding sequence is TGCGCCAGCAGCTTGGCACTAGCGGGAGTCACTGAGCAGTTCTTC.

A word on this clone: This specimen includes other DNA sequences encoding the same CDR3. This sequence joins TRBV2 and TRBJ2-7; D might be TRBD1 (5 bases). In germline, CDR1 is SNHLY, CDR2 FYNNEI. V lost 2 bases and J lost 3, with 5 bases in between. The length of the CDR3 is 12 residues. The DNA of the CDR3 is TGTGCCAGCAGTGAACAGGGCTACGAGCAGTACTTC. Translating it yields CASSEQGYEQYF.

This rearrangement joins TRBV30 to TRBJ2-2, with TRBD1 matching over 10 bases. Germline assignment: CDR1 GTSNPN and CDR2 SVGIG (reference sequence). Trimming at V came to 0 bases and at J to 0 bases, leaving 10 bases not matched to a gene. There are 19 residues in the CDR3. The CDR3 region is CAWSVPGQGYIANTGELFF. In DNA, the CDR3 is TGTGCCTGGAGTGTACCGGGACAGGGGTATATAGCGAACACCGGGGAGCTGTTTTTT.